These T cell receptor beta chains were read from a single sample in a study of T cell responses to AZD1222 COVID-19 vaccine. TCRdb keeps only in-frame clones here, not all; method: immunoSEQ multiplex PCR. The table lists 130,000 or so clones, under 95% of them singletons, with about 5.3% in the top ten. Here the sequenced sample was peripheral blood, taken on day 0 of AZD1222 vaccination. These receptors were obtained from an adult in good health. CDR3s include the opening cysteine and the closing phenylalanine or tryptophan. D genes are given only for firm matches. Size values are once, few and many counts, or a class for expanded clones, and some rows have none.

V	J	D	size	CDR3	DNA
TRBV21-1	TRBJ1-4	.	.	CASSPRGGAREKLFF	TGTGCCAGCAGCCCCCGGGGCGGGGCGCGGGAAAAACTGTTTTTT
TRBV5-1	TRBJ2-1	.	few	CASSWTNDNEQFF	TGCGCCAGCAGCTGGACGAATGACAATGAGCAGTTCTTC
TRBV9	TRBJ1-1	.	.	CATGGLYTEAFF	TGTGCCACCGGAGGGCTATACACTGAAGCTTTCTTT
TRBV10-3	TRBJ1-2	.	.	CAISAEAGGSGYTF	TGTGCCATCAGTGCCGAGGCGGGAGGGTCGGGCTACACCTTC
TRBV30	TRBJ1-6	.	.	CAWSVLGTVNSPLHF	TGTGCCTGGAGTGTCCTTGGGACCGTCAATTCACCCCTTCACTTT
TRBV7-3	TRBJ2-7	.	.	CASSRNGVGEQYF	TGTGCCAGCAGCCGCAATGGGGTTGGCGAGCAGTACTTC
TRBV3-1/TRBV3-2	TRBJ1-4	.	.	CASSQKRALTEKLFF	TGTGCCAGCAGCCAGAAAAGGGCCTTAACTGAAAAACTGTTTTTT
TRBV5-1	TRBJ2-3	.	.	CASSLVGEDTQYF	TGCGCCAGCAGCTTGGTGGGGGAAGATACGCAGTATTTT
TRBV30	TRBJ1-2	TRBD1	.	CAWSVAGGYGYTF	TGTGCCTGGAGTGTAGCAGGGGGCTATGGCTACACCTTC
TRBV7-9	TRBJ1-3	.	.	CASPPGRVDTIYF	TGTGCCAGCCCCCCGGGCAGGGTTGACACCATATATTTT
TRBV27	TRBJ1-2	TRBD1	.	CASSLFPDRGSPAYGYTF	TGTGCCAGCAGTTTATTCCCGGACAGGGGGTCCCCCGCTTATGGCTACACCTTC
TRBV5-1	TRBJ2-5	.	.	CASRLITGQETQYF	TGCGCCAGCAGATTAATCACCGGACAAGAGACCCAGTACTTC
TRBV27	TRBJ1-1	.	.	CASSLSGFSEAFF	TGTGCCAGCAGTTTATCCGGGTTCTCTGAAGCTTTCTTT
TRBV12-3/TRBV12-4	TRBJ1-4	.	.	CASSFSNGEKLFF	TGTGCCAGCAGTTTCTCAAATGGGGAAAAACTGTTTTTT
TRBV27	TRBJ1-1	.	.	CASVWLPPEAFF	TGTGCCAGCGTATGGCTCCCGCCTGAAGCTTTCTTT
TRBV11-2	TRBJ2-5	.	once	CASSFGGAGEETQYF	TGTGCCAGCAGCTTCGGGGGCGCGGGGGAGGAGACCCAGTACTTC
TRBV27	TRBJ1-4	TRBD1	.	CASSPSGGSEKLFF	TGTGCCAGCAGTCCATCAGGGGGCAGCGAAAAACTGTTTTTT
TRBV29-1	TRBJ1-2	.	.	CSVEALGYGYTF	TGCAGCGTTGAAGCATTGGGGTATGGCTACACCTTC
TRBV7-9	TRBJ1-1	TRBD1	.	CASSGPGTGFRAFF	TGTGCCAGCAGCGGCCCCGGGACAGGCTTCCGAGCTTTCTTT
TRBV7-7	TRBJ2-3	TRBD2	.	CASSLGLAGSTDTQYF	TGTGCTAGCAGCTTAGGGCTAGCGGGAAGCACAGATACGCAGTATTTT
TRBV28	TRBJ1-6	.	.	CASRQEYNSPLHF	TGTGCCAGCAGACAGGAGTATAATTCACCCCTCCACTTT
TRBV14	TRBJ2-7	TRBD2	.	CASSQEGRLAGKTYEQYF	TGTGCCAGCAGCCAAGAGGGCCGGCTAGCGGGGAAAACCTACGAGCAGTACTTC
TRBV5-8	TRBJ2-1	.	.	CASSVRADRVYNEQFF	TGTGCCAGCAGCGTGAGAGCCGATAGGGTTTACAATGAGCAGTTCTTC
TRBV9	TRBJ1-3	.	.	CASTSRWGGTGNTIYF	TGTGCCAGCACCTCTAGATGGGGGGGGACTGGAAACACCATATATTTT
TRBV7-8	TRBJ2-1	TRBD2	.	CASSTKKRTSGSLSSYNEQFF	TGTGCCAGCAGCACCAAAAAGAGGACTAGCGGATCATTGAGCTCCTACAATGAGCAGTTCTTC
TRBV9	TRBJ1-6	.	.	CASSVATGGSSPLHF	TGTGCCAGCAGCGTAGCGACGGGGGGATCATCACCCCTCCACTTT
TRBV7-8	TRBJ1-1	.	.	CASSFPGGANTEAFF	TGTGCCAGCAGCTTCCCCGGTGGAGCTAACACTGAAGCTTTCTTT
TRBV12-3/TRBV12-4	TRBJ1-1	.	.	CASSLTSNTEAFF	TGTGCCAGCAGTTTGACGTCAAACACTGAAGCTTTCTTT
TRBV6-5	TRBJ1-1	.	.	CASSYSQAGNTEAFF	TGTGCCAGCAGTTACAGCCAGGCTGGGAACACTGAAGCTTTCTTT
TRBV9	TRBJ2-3	.	.	CASSALLGSTDTQYF	TGTGCCAGCAGCGCCTTATTGGGGAGCACAGATACGCAGTATTTT
TRBV12-5	TRBJ1-5	.	.	CASALIVGDSNQPQHF	TGTGCTAGTGCGCTCATCGTAGGGGATAGCAATCAGCCCCAGCATTTT
TRBV11-3	TRBJ2-3	.	.	CASSTREAVGDTQYF	TGTGCCAGCAGCACCAGGGAGGCTGTGGGAGATACGCAGTATTTT
TRBV7-3	TRBJ2-7	.	.	CASSFLGGRDYEQYF	TGTGCCAGCAGCTTTTTGGGGGGGCGCGATTACGAGCAGTACTTC
TRBV5-1	TRBJ1-4	.	.	CASRQDINEKLFF	TGCGCCAGCAGACAAGACATTAATGAAAAACTGTTTTTT
TRBV9	TRBJ1-1	.	.	CASSVEAIGNTEAFF	TGTGCCAGCAGCGTAGAGGCTATAGGGAACACTGAAGCTTTCTTT
TRBV11-3	TRBJ1-1	.	.	CASSLAANTEAFF	TGTGCCAGCAGCTTAGCCGCGAACACTGAAGCTTTCTTT
TRBV6-1	TRBJ1-2	TRBD1	.	CASSEGRDRGRSF	TGTGCCAGCAGTGAAGGCCGGGACAGGGGCCGCTCCTTC
TRBV19	TRBJ2-1	TRBD2	.	CASSRLAASNEQFF	TGTGCCAGTAGTAGACTAGCGGCCTCGAATGAGCAGTTCTTC
TRBV5-1	TRBJ2-7	.	few	CASSSQLVSSEQYF	TGCGCCAGCAGCTCGCAACTAGTTTCCAGCGAGCAGTACTTC
TRBV7-3	TRBJ1-6	.	once	CASSPTGRNSPLHF	TGTGCCAGCAGCCCTACAGGGCGGAATTCACCCCTCCACTTT
TRBV7-8	TRBJ1-2	.	.	CASSLADSYGYTF	TGTGCCAGCAGCTTAGCGGACAGCTATGGCTACACCTTC
TRBV18	TRBJ1-3	TRBD1	.	CASSLRQGEINTIYF	TGTGCCAGCTCACTACGACAGGGGGAGATAAACACCATATATTTT
TRBV7-9	TRBJ2-1	.	.	CASSLGAGIGSYNEQFF	TGTGCCAGCAGCTTAGGCGCAGGGATAGGCTCCTACAATGAGCAGTTCTTC
TRBV20-1	TRBJ2-3	.	.	CSASVPDTQYF	TGCAGTGCTAGTGTTCCAGATACGCAGTATTTT
TRBV7-3	TRBJ2-2	TRBD1	once	CASSKQGPNTGELFF	TGTGCCAGCAGCAAACAGGGGCCCAACACCGGGGAGCTGTTTTTT